Below are 5 T cell receptor beta chains sequenced from a single sample in a study of shared clonotypes between healthy human individuals. TCRdb keeps only in-frame clones here, not all; method: immunoSEQ multiplex PCR. Altogether 1.4 million to 1.5 million clones are present, roughly 95% being singletons, with the ten largest covering roughly 1.1%. Sequenced input: naive CD4+ T cells sorted from blood. Noted subset: CD45RA+ positively selected. The source of these receptors is a man aged 30-40 years in good health.

The chain couples TRBV5-5 to TRBJ2-5; unclear D gene. Germline V gene data show CDR1 as SGHKS and CDR2 as YYEKEE (reference sequence). V gave up 0 bases and J gave up 5 bases, with 5 bases separating them. The CDR3 contains 12 residues. The CDR3 is CASSLVVETQYF. For the CDR3, the DNA is TGTGCCAGCAGCTTGGTAGTGGAGACCCAGTACTTC.

In its sample, this clone was seen once. The V call is TRBV27, the J call TRBJ2-4, with 10 bases matching TRBD2. Germline V gene data show CDR1 as MNHEY and CDR2 as SMNVEV (reference sequence). Losses at the gene ends were 3 bases for V and 11 bases for J; bases not matched to a gene: 10. This CDR3 contains 15 residues. CDR3 residues: CASSFTAGGGFLQYF. For the CDR3, the DNA is TGTGCCAGCAGTTTTACAGCGGGAGGGGGTTTTCTTCAGTACTTC.

The chain carries TRBV9 and TRBJ2-3; TRBD2 matches at 11 bases. Looked up from germline, CDR1 is SGDLS and CDR2 is YYNGEE. Trimming at V came to 0 bases and at J to 5 bases, leaving 8 bases not matched to a gene. The CDR3 extends over 17 amino acids. The DNA for the CDR3 is TGTGCCAGCAGCGTAGACTTAGCGGGAGGGCAAAAAGATACGCAGTATTTT. This sequence encodes CASSVDLAGGQKDTQYF.

This clone was detected once. V and J are TRBV27 and TRBJ2-2; TRBD2 matches at 14 bases. The junction had 5 bases not matched to a gene; V was cut back by 8 bases and J by 3 bases. The CDR3 loop spans 16 amino acids. Germline CDR1 and CDR2: MNHEY and SMNVEV (reference sequence). CDR3 amino acids: CASGTSGRGDTGELFF. In DNA, the CDR3 is TGTGCCAGCGGGACTAGCGGGAGAGGGGACACCGGGGAGCTGTTTTTT.

J is TRBJ2-3 and V is TRBV6-1, with 9 bases fitting TRBD1. V lost 6 bases and J lost 2; bases outside the gene matches: 6. The CDR3 consists of 15 residues. CDR1 and CDR2 (germline): MNHNS, SASEGT. This CDR3 reads CASRTGTGITDTQYF. CDR3 coding DNA: TGTGCCAGCAGAACCGGGACAGGGATCACAGATACGCAGTATTTT.